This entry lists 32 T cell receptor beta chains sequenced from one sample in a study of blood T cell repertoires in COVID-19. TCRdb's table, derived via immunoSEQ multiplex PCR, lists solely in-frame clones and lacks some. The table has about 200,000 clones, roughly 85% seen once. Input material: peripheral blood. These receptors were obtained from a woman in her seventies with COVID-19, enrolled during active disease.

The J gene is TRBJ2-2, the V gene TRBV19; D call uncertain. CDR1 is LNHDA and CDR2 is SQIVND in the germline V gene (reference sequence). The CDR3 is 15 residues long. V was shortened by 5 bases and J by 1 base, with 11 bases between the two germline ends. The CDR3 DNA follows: TGTGCCAGTAGTCGGTCAGGTCAGAACACCGGGGAGCTGTTTTTT. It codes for CASSRSGQNTGELFF.

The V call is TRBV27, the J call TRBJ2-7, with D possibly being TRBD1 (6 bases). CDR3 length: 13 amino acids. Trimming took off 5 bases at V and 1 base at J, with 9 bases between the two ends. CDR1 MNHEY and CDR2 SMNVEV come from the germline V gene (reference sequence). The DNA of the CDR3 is TGTGCCAGCAGTACCGACAGGTCCTACGAGCAGTACTTC. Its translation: CASSTDRSYEQYF.

This CDR3 reads CASSMGQNTEAFF. The CDR3 bases are TGTGCCAGTAGTATGGGACAGAACACTGAAGCTTTCTTT. The J gene is TRBJ1-1, the V gene TRBV19; weak D call: TRBD1 (6 bases). Trimming removed 3 bases from V and 1 base from J, with 6 bases in between. In germline, CDR1 is LNHDA, CDR2 SQIVND (reference sequence). The CDR3 is made up of 13 amino acids.

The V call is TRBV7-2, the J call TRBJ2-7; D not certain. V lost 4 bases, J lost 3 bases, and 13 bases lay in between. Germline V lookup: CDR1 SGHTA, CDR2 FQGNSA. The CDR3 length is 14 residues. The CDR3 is CASSSQRNSYEQYF. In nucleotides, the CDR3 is TGTGCCAGCAGCTCCCAGAGGAATAGCTACGAGCAGTACTTC.

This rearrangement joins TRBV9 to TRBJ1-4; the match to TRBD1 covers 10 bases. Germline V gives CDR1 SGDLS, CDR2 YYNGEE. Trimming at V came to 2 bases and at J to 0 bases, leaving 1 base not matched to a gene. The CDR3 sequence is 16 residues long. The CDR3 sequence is CASSVGQGATNEKLFF. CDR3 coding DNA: TGTGCCAGCAGCGTCGGACAGGGGGCAACTAATGAAAAACTGTTTTTT.

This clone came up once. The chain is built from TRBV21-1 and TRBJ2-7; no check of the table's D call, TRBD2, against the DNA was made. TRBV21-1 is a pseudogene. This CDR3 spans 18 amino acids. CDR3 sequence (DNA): TGTGCCAGCAGCCCTACTAGCGGCAACGCGGAAAGAATCTACGAGCAGTACTTC. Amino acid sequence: CASSPTSGNAERIYEQYF.

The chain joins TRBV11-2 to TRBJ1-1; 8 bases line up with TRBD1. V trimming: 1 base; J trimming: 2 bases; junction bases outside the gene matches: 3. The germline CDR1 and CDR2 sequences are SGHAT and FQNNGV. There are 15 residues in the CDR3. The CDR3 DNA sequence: TGTGCCAGCAGCTTAGCTGGGACAGGAAACACTGAAGCTTTCTTT. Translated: CASSLAGTGNTEAFF.

For the CDR3, the DNA is TGTGCCAGTCTCCACAGGGAAGGGACTCAGCCCCAGCATTTT. It codes for CASLHREGTQPQHF. The J gene is TRBJ1-5, the V gene TRBV19; tentative D call: TRBD1 (6 bases). Germline V CDR1 and CDR2: LNHDA, SQIVND (reference sequence). This CDR3 is built from 14 residues. V lost 8 bases to trimming and J lost 6 bases, with 17 bases between them.

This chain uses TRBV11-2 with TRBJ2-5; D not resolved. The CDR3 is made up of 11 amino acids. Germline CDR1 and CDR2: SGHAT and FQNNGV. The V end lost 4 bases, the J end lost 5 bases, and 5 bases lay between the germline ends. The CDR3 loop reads CASSSGETQYF. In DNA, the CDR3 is TGTGCCAGCAGCTCGGGTGAGACCCAGTACTTC. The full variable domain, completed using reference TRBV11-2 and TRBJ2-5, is EAGVAQSPRYKIIEKRQSVAFWCNPISGHATLYWYQQILGQGPKLLIQFQNNGVVDDSQLPKDRFSAERLKGVDSTLKIQPAKLEDSAVYLCASSSGETQYFGPGTRLLVL.

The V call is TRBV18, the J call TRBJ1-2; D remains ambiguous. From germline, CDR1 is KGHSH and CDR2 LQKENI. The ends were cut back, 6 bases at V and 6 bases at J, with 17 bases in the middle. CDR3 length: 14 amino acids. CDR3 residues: CASSPAGMFNGYTF. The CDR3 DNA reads TGTGCCAGCTCCCCCGCGGGGATGTTTAATGGCTACACCTTC.

CDR3 residues: CAWSQGTGYSLPQHF. CDR3 DNA sequence: TGTGCCTGGAGTCAAGGGACAGGCTATAGTCTGCCCCAGCATTTT. The chain has TRBV30 and TRBJ1-5; 8 bases are shared with TRBD1. The CDR3 contains 15 residues. CDR1 is GTSNPN, CDR2 SVGIG, per germline (reference sequence). V dropped 2 bases and J dropped 9; count of bases not matched to a gene: 12.

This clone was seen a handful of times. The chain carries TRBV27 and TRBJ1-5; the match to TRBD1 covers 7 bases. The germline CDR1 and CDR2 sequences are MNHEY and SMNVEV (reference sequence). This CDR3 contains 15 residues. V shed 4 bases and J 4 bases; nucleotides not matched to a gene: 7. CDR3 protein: CASSSFRDRNQPQHF. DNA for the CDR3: TGTGCCAGCAGTTCATTCCGGGACAGAAATCAGCCCCAGCATTTT.

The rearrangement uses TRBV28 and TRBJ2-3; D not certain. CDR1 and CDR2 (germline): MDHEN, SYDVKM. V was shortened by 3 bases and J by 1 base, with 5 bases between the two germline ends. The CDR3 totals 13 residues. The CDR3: CASSLAGTDTQYF. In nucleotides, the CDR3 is TGTGCCAGCAGTTTGGCTGGCACAGATACGCAGTATTTT. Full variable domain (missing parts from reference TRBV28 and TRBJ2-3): DVKVTQSSRYLVKRTGEKVFLECVQDMDHENMFWYRQDPGLGLRLIYFSYDVKMKEKGDIPEGYSVSREKKERFSLILESASTNQTSMYLCASSLAGTDTQYFGPGTRLTVL.

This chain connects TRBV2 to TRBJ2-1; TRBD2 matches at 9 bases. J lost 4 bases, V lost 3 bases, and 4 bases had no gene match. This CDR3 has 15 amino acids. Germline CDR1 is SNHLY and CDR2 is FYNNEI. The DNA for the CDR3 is TGTGCCAGCAGTGACGCGGGGGGGTCTTACAATGAGCAGTTCTTC. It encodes CASSDAGGSYNEQFF.

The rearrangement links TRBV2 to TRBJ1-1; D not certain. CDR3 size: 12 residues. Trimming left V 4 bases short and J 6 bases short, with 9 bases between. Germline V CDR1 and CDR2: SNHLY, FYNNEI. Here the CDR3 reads CASSVWEAEAFF. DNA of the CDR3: TGTGCCAGCAGTGTTTGGGAGGCTGAAGCTTTCTTT.

Here the CDR3 DNA reads TGCGCCAGCAGCTTACAGGGACTAGCGGGGGCCTACGAGCAGTACTTC. This translates into CASSLQGLAGAYEQYF. The gene calls are TRBV5-1 and TRBJ2-7; 14 nucleotides align to TRBD2. Germline CDR1 is SGHRS and CDR2 is YFSETQ. Losses at the gene ends were 2 bases for V and 2 bases for J; bases not matched to a gene: 3. This CDR3 comprises 16 residues.

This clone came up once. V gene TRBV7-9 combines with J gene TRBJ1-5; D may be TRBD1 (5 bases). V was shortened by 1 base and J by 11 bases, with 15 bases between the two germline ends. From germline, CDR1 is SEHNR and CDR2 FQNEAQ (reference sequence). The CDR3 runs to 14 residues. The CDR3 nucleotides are TGTGCCAGCAGCTTAGAGGCAGGGAGGGATTCCCAGCATTTT. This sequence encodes CASSLEAGRDSQHF.

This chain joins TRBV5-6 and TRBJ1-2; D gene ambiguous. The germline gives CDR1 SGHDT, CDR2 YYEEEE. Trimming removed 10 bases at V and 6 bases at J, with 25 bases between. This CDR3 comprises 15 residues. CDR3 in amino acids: CAAMTRTVASDGYTF. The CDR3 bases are TGTGCCGCAATGACCAGGACTGTCGCGTCCGATGGCTACACCTTC.

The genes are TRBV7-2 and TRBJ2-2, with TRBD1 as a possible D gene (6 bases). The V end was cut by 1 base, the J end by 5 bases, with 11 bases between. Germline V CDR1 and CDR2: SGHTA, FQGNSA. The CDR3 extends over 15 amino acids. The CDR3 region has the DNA TGTGCCAGCAGCTTAGAACAGGGAATGACCGGGGAGCTGTTTTTT. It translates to CASSLEQGMTGELFF.

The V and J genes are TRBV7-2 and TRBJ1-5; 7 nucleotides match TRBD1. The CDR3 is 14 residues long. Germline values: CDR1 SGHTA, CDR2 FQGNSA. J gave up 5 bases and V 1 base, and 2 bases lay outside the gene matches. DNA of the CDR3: TGTGCCAGCAGCTTAGTAGGGGGCGATCAGCCCCAGCATTTT. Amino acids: CASSLVGGDQPQHF.

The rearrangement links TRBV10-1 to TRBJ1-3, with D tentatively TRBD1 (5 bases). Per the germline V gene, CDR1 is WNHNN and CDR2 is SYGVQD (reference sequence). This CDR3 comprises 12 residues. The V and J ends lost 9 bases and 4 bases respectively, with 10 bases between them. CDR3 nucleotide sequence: TGCGCCAGGGGGGGAAGAGGAAACACCATATATTTT. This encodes CARGGRGNTIYF.

The CDR3 sequence: CATRQGPGELFF. The CDR3 nucleotides are TGTGCCACCCGACAGGGCCCCGGGGAGCTGTTTTTT. The chain joins TRBV6-5 to TRBJ2-2, with 7 bases aligning to TRBD1. Germline CDR1 and CDR2: MNHEY and SVGAGI. The CDR3 length is 12 residues. V trimming: 10 bases; J trimming: 6 bases; junction bases outside the gene matches: 5.

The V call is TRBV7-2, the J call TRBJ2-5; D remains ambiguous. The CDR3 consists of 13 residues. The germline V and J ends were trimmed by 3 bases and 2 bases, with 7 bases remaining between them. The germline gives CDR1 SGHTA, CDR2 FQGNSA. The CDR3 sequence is CASSFSIQETQYF. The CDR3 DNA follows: TGTGCCAGCAGCTTTAGTATACAAGAGACCCAGTACTTC.

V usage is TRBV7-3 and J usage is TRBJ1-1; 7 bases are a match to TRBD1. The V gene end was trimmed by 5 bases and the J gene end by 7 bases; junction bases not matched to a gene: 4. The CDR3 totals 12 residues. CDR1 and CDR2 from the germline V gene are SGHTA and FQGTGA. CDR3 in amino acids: CASSRDSREAFF. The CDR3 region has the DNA TGTGCCAGCAGCCGGGACAGCCGTGAAGCTTTCTTT.

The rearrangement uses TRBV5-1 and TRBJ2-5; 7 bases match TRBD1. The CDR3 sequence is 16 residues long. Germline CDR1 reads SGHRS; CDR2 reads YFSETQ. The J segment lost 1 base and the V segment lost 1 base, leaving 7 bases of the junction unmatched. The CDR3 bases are TGCGCCAGCAGCTTGAATCGACAGGGTTCCCAAGAGACCCAGTACTTC. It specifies CASSLNRQGSQETQYF.

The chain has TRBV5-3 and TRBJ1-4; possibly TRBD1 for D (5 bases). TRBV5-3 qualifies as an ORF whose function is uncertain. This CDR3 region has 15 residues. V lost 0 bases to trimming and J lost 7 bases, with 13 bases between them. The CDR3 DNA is TGTGCCAGAAGCTTGGAACAGGTAGGCGCTGAAAAACTGTTTTTT. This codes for CARSLEQVGAEKLFF.

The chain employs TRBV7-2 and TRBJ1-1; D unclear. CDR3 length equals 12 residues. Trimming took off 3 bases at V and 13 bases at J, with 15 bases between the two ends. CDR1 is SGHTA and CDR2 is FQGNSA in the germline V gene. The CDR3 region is CASSFPGRRNFF. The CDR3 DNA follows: TGTGCCAGCAGCTTTCCGGGCCGGAGGAATTTCTTT.

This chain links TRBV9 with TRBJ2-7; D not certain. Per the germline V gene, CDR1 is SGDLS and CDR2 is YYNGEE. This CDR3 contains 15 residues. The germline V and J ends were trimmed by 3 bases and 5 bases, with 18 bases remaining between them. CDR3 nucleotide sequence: TGTGCCAGCAGCGACGGGTCCAGCGCGCAGAACGAGCAGTACTTC. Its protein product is CASSDGSSAQNEQYF.

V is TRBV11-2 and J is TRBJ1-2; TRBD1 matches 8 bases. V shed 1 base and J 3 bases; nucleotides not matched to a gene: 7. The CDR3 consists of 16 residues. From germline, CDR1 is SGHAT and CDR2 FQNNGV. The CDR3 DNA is TGTGCCAGCAGCTTAGGGAACAGGGGGTCGGACTATGGCTACACCTTC. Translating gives CASSLGNRGSDYGYTF.

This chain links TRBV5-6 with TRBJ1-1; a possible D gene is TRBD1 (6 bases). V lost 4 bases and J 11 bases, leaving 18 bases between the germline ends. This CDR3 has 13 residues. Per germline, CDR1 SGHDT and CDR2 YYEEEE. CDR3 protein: CASSKDRRNQAFF. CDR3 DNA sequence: TGTGCCAGCAGCAAGGACAGACGTAACCAGGCTTTCTTT.

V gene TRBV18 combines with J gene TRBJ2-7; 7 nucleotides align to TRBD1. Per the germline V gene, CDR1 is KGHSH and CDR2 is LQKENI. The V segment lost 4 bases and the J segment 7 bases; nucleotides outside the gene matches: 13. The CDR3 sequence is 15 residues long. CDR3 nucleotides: TGTGCCAGCTCACAGACAAGGGACAGCTCCGGGGAGCAGTACTTC. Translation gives CASSQTRDSSGEQYF.

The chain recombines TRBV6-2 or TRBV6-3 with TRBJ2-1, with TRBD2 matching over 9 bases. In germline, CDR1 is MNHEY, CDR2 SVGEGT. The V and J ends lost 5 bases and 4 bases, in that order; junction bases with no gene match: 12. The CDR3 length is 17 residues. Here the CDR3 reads CASSPLSAGGPYNEQFF. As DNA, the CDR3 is TGTGCCAGCAGTCCCCTGTCAGCGGGGGGACCGTACAATGAGCAGTTCTTC.